This TCR beta chain emerged from a study of human T cells and chemical hapten exposure. Germline V gene sequence: CDR1 SGHAT, CDR2 FQNNGV. The ends were cut back, 5 bases at V and 6 bases at J, with 7 bases in the middle. CDR3 size: 12 residues. Noted time point: patch test 2, 6 weeks after DPC sensitization. Treatment denoted: therapeutic diphenylcyclopropenone sensitization with weekly scalp DPC. This clonotype appeared many times. TCRdb ran MiXCR on the RACE reads and lists one entry per CDR3 protein. The repertoire holds about 69,000 distinct CDR3 sequences, with 10% as singletons. Here the sequenced sample was whole blood, taken in connection with sensitization to the hapten diphenylcyclopropenone (DPC). The chain joins TRBV11-2 to TRBJ2-2, with D uncertain. The receptor comes from a woman aged 50 to 60 with alopecia areata. Some clones in this sample may be carry-over from other donors' samples. The CDR3 loop is CASSAFSGELFF. The DNA of the CDR3 is TGTGCCAGCAGCGCCTTCTCCGGGGAGCTGTTTTTT.